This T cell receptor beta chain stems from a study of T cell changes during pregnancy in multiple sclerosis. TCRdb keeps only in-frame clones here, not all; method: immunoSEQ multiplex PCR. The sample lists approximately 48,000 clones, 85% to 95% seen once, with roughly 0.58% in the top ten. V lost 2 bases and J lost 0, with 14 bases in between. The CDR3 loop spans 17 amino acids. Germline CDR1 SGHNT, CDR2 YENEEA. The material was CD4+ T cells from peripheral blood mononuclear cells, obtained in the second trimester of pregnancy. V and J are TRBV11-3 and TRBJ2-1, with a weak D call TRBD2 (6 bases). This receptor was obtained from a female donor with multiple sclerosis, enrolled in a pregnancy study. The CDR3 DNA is TGTGCCAGCAGCTTATCACCGGGACTGAGCTCCTACAATGAGCAGTTCTTC. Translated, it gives CASSLSPGLSSYNEQFF. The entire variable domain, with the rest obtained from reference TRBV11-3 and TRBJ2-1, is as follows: EAGVVQSPRYKIIEKKQPVAFWCNPISGHNTLYWYLQNLGQGPELLIRYENEEAVDDSQLPKDRFSAERLKGVDSTLKIQPAELGDSAVYLCASSLSPGLSSYNEQFFGPGTRLTVL.